What follows are 22 T cell receptor beta chains derived from one specimen sequenced in a study of CD8+ T cells in alopecia areata. Reverse transcription of extracted RNA yielded cDNA, which provided the sequencing template. The assay was immunoSEQ multiplex PCR, and TCRdb's table has in-frame clones only and misses some. Of approximately 300,000 clones in the sample, roughly 64% are singletons; the top ten hold approximately 1.8%. The treatment is: oral pan-JAK inhibitor, 5-10 mg twice daily. Sequencing was performed on CD4+ T cells sorted from blood, taken at week 24, from a patient treated with tofacitinib. All receptors derive from a human donor with alopecia areata.

V and J are TRBV7-8 and TRBJ1-4; D is perhaps TRBD1 (5 bases). CDR1 and CDR2 from the germline V gene are SGHVS and FQNEAQ. With 2 bases removed from V and 8 bases from J, the gap between germline ends came to 12 bases. This CDR3 has 14 amino acids. The DNA for the CDR3 is TGTGCCAGCAGCTTAATGGGGGAAGGCGAAAAACTGTTTTTT. Its protein is CASSLMGEGEKLFF.

A word on this clone: The same CDR3 is also encoded by other DNA sequences in this sample. The genes are TRBV5-1 and TRBJ2-1; D not certain. There are 16 residues in the CDR3. Trimming took 0 bases from V and 0 from J, leaving 10 bases between them. CDR1 is SGHRS, CDR2 YFSETQ, per germline. The CDR3 DNA is TGCGCCAGCAGCTTGGGAACGGGTAGCTCCTACAATGAGCAGTTCTTC. It translates to CASSLGTGSSYNEQFF.

The chain is built from TRBV29-1 and TRBJ2-6, with D perhaps matching TRBD1 or TRBD2 (5 bases each). Trimming removed 3 bases from V and 0 bases from J, with 21 bases in between. The germline gives CDR1 SQVTM, CDR2 ANQGSEA. This CDR3 has 19 residues. The DNA of the CDR3 is TGCAGCGTTGATAAGGTAGAGGGACGAGTTAACTCTGGGGCCAACGTCCTGACTTTC. Translated, it gives CSVDKVEGRVNSGANVLTF.

The rearrangement links TRBV29-1 to TRBJ2-6; 8 bases line up with TRBD1. The CDR3 is made up of 15 amino acids. J gave up 2 bases and V 6 bases, and 6 bases lay outside the gene matches. Germline loops: CDR1 SQVTM, CDR2 ANQGSEA. The CDR3 loop is CSVRQGPAGANVLTF. The CDR3 nucleotides are TGCAGCGTACGACAGGGGCCAGCTGGGGCCAACGTCCTGACTTTC.

This clone was counted between two and nine times. This chain's CDR3 is CASSLYEAGLQPQHF. In DNA, the CDR3 is TGTGCCAGCTCCCTTTACGAGGCAGGGCTTCAGCCCCAGCATTTT. The gene calls are TRBV18 and TRBJ1-5; a weak D match, TRBD1 (5 bases). V lost 6 bases to trimming and J lost 6 bases, with 18 bases between them. This CDR3 has 15 residues. Germline CDR1 is KGHSH and CDR2 is LQKENI.

This clone has a single count. The rearrangement uses TRBV28 and TRBJ1-5; D remains unclear. Germline V CDR1 and CDR2: MDHEN, SYDVKM. With 3 bases removed from V and 5 bases from J, the gap between germline ends came to 5 bases. This CDR3 region has 12 residues. The CDR3, as DNA: TGTGCCAGCAGTTTTCCTTATCAGCCCCAGCATTTT. Translated, it gives CASSFPYQPQHF.

Note on this clone: Other DNA sequences in this specimen translate into the identical CDR3. The V and J genes are TRBV30 and TRBJ1-2; TRBD1 matches 7 bases. Unmatched junction bases numbered 5, after V lost 4 bases and J lost 3 bases. This CDR3 is built from 13 residues. Germline V gene data show CDR1 as GTSNPN and CDR2 as SVGIG (reference sequence). In DNA, the CDR3 is TGTGCCTGGAACCGGGACAGAGACTATGGCTACACCTTC. This translates into CAWNRDRDYGYTF.

The J gene is TRBJ2-7, the V gene TRBV29-1; no firm D call. In germline, CDR1 is SQVTM, CDR2 ANQGSEA. The CDR3 is 13 amino acids. Trimming stripped 7 bases from V and 4 bases from J, with 17 bases between. In nucleotides, the CDR3 is TGCAGCGCCATGCCCGCAGTTGGGTACGAGCAGTACTTC. It encodes CSAMPAVGYEQYF.

This chain connects TRBV5-4 to TRBJ2-7, with D hard to call. This CDR3 is built from 13 residues. The germline V and J ends were trimmed by 7 bases and 1 base, with 12 bases remaining between them. Germline lookup yields CDR1 SGHNT and CDR2 YYREEE (reference sequence). The DNA for the CDR3 is TGTGCCAGCCAACTTGACCGTTCCTACGAGCAGTACTTC. Translating gives CASQLDRSYEQYF.

The V call is TRBV9, the J call TRBJ1-2, with D maybe TRBD1 (5 bases). The CDR3 loop spans 14 amino acids. The germline V gene has CDR1 SGDLS and CDR2 YYNGEE. Trimming cost V 3 bases and J 4 bases, with 13 bases left between them. The CDR3 loop reads CASSAAGLGYGYTF. The CDR3 DNA reads as TGTGCCAGCAGCGCCGCAGGGTTAGGCTATGGCTACACCTTC.

The chain couples TRBV28 to TRBJ2-7, with TRBD1 matching over 8 bases. The CDR3 has 18 amino acids. The germline CDR1 and CDR2 sequences are MDHEN and SYDVKM. V trimming: 7 bases; J trimming: 0 bases; junction bases outside the gene matches: 17. For the CDR3, the DNA is TGTGCCAGCACCACGACAGGGGTCTGGGGAATGAGCTCCTACGAGCAGTACTTC. Encoded protein: CASTTTGVWGMSSYEQYF.

This sequence joins TRBV30 and TRBJ2-7; 8 bases line up with TRBD1. Looked up from germline, CDR1 is GTSNPN and CDR2 is SVGIG (reference sequence). After removal of 2 bases from V and 7 bases from J, the junction contained 7 bases not matched to a gene. The CDR3 is 13 amino acids. The CDR3 region has the DNA TGTGCCTGGAGTCGGACAGGGCAAAAGGAGCAGTACTTC. Its translation is CAWSRTGQKEQYF.

This clone was seen more than once but under ten times. The gene calls are TRBV4-3 and TRBJ1-4; TRBD1 aligns across 9 bases. The junction had 0 bases not matched to a gene; V was cut back by 3 bases and J by 1 base. The CDR3 runs 15 residues. CDR1 is LGHNA, CDR2 YSLEER, per germline. The CDR3 region has the DNA TGCGCCAGCAGCCAGGGACAGGGAACTAATGAAAAACTGTTTTTT. As protein: CASSQGQGTNEKLFF.

The DNA of the CDR3 is TGTGCCACCCGGTGGGGGGCCAGAGAGTCACCCCTCCACTTT. Translated: CATRWGARESPLHF. V is TRBV7-2 and J is TRBJ1-6; D is possibly TRBD1 (6 bases). V was trimmed by 10 bases and J by 10 bases, leaving 20 bases between them. This CDR3 is built from 14 residues. Germline CDR1 reads SGHTA; CDR2 reads FQGNSA.

The rearrangement joins TRBV29-1 to TRBJ2-3; TRBD2 agrees at 9 bases. Unmatched junction bases numbered 12, after V lost 3 bases and J lost 5 bases. Looked up from germline, CDR1 is SQVTM and CDR2 is ANQGSEA. CDR3 length: 16 residues. DNA for the CDR3: TGCAGCGTTGATATAACGGCGGGGGGGCGAGGAGATACGCAGTATTTT. This gives the protein CSVDITAGGRGDTQYF.

This clone was detected only a few times. The chain links TRBV11-2 to TRBJ2-5; D is ambiguous. Trimming pared 4 bases from V and 5 bases from J, leaving 5 bases between. Germline CDR1 and CDR2: SGHAT and FQNNGV. The CDR3 totals 11 residues. In nucleotides, the CDR3 is TGTGCCAGCAGCTCGGACGAGACCCAGTACTTC. Its protein is CASSSDETQYF.

This clone was seen just once. The chain employs TRBV27 and TRBJ1-1, with TRBD1 matching 8 bases. CDR3 length equals 16 residues. V lost 3 bases, J lost 7 bases, and 13 bases stayed unmatched. Germline CDR1 is MNHEY and CDR2 is SMNVEV (reference sequence). The CDR3 loop reads CASSFWARGPSSEAFF. The DNA of the CDR3 is TGTGCCAGCAGTTTCTGGGCCAGGGGGCCATCCAGTGAAGCTTTCTTT.

The CDR3, as DNA: TGCGCCAGCAGCGCCAGGACAGGGGGAGGTCAAGAGACCCAGTACTTC. Translating it yields CASSARTGGGQETQYF. This chain joins TRBV5-1 and TRBJ2-5; 10 nucleotides agree with TRBD1. The CDR3 runs 16 residues. Germline assignment: CDR1 SGHRS and CDR2 YFSETQ. With V trimmed by 4 bases and J by 2 bases, 8 bases remained unmatched.

The chain carries TRBV5-1 and TRBJ1-1; 9 nucleotides agree with TRBD1. With V trimmed by 4 bases and J by 6 bases, 4 bases remained unmatched. Germline CDR1 and CDR2: SGHRS and YFSETQ. This CDR3 is built from 13 residues. The CDR3 loop is CASSPGQGPEAFF. CDR3 sequence (DNA): TGCGCCAGCAGCCCGGGACAGGGCCCTGAAGCTTTCTTT.

This clone has more than one count but fewer than ten. This chain connects TRBV5-1 to TRBJ2-7; 7 nucleotides agree with TRBD2. J lost 7 bases, V lost 2 bases, and 6 bases had no gene match. The germline CDR1 and CDR2 sequences are SGHRS and YFSETQ. There are 13 residues in the CDR3. DNA of the CDR3: TGCGCCAGCAGCTTCAGCGGGGCTAGTGAGCAGTACTTC. Its protein product is CASSFSGASEQYF.

J is TRBJ1-2 and V is TRBV28, with TRBD1 identical over 10 bases. The V gene's germline CDR1 is MDHEN and CDR2 SYDVKM. V lost 4 bases, J lost 6 bases, and 5 bases stayed unmatched. This CDR3 region has 14 residues. CDR3 sequence: CASSSPGTGDGYTF. CDR3 sequence (DNA): TGTGCCAGCAGTTCCCCCGGGACAGGGGATGGCTACACCTTC.

The chain joins TRBV5-1 to TRBJ2-6; 10 nucleotides agree with TRBD2. The junction had 9 bases not matched to a gene; V was cut back by 5 bases and J by 1 base. This CDR3 has 18 residues. Germline V lookup: CDR1 SGHRS, CDR2 YFSETQ. The CDR3 nucleotides are TGCGCCAGCAGTGGGCTAGCGGGGGACTATTCTGGGGCCAACGTCCTGACTTTC. Protein product: CASSGLAGDYSGANVLTF. Drawing the rest from reference TRBV5-1 and TRBJ2-6, the complete variable domain is KAGVTQTPRYLIKTRGQQVTLSCSPISGHRSVSWYQQTPGQGLQFLFEYFSETQRNKGNFPGRFSGRQFSNSRSEMNVSTLELGDSALYLCASSGLAGDYSGANVLTFGAGSRLTVL.